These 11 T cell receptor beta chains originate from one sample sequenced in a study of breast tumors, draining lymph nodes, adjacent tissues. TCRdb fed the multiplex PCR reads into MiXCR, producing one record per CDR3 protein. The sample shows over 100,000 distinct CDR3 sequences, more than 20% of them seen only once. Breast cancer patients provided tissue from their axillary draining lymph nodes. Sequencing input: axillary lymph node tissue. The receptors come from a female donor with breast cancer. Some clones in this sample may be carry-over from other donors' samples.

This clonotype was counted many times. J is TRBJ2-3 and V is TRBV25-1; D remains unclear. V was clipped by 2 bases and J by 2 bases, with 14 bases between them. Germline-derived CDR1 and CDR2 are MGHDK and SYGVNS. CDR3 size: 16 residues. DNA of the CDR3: TGTGCCAGCAGTGAAAGGGCAGGAAGCCCCACAGATACGCAGTATTTT. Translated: CASSERAGSPTDTQYF.

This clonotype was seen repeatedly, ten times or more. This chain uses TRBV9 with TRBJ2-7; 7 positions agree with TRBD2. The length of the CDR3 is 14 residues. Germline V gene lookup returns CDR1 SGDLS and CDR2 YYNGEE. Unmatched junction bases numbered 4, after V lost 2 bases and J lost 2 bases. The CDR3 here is CASSVSGFTYEQYF. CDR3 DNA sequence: TGTGCCAGCAGCGTTAGCGGGTTTACCTACGAGCAGTACTTC.

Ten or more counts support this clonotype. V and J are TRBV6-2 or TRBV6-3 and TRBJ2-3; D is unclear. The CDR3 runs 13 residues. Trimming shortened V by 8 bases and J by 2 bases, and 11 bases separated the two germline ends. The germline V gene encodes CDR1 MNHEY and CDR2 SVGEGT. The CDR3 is CASGAYNTDTQYF. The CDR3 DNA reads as TGTGCCAGCGGAGCCTATAACACAGATACGCAGTATTTT.

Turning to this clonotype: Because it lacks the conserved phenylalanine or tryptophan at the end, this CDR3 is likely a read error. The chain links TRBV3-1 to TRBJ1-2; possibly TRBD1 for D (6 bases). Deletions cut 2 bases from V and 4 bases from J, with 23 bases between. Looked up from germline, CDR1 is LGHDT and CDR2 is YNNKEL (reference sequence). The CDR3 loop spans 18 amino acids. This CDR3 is CASSQFPGTQGDVYGYTS. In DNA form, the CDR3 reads TGTGCCAGCAGCCAATTCCCCGGGACACAAGGGGACGTCTATGGCTACACCTCC.

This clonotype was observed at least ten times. Written as DNA, the CDR3 is TGTGCCAGCACCCGAGACTTGATCACAGATACGCAGTATTTT. This codes for CASTRDLITDTQYF. V gene TRBV11-2 combines with J gene TRBJ2-3; D gene uncertain. The CDR3 spans 14 residues. CDR1 is SGHAT, CDR2 FQNNGV, per germline. V lost 7 bases and J 2 bases, leaving 13 bases between the germline ends.

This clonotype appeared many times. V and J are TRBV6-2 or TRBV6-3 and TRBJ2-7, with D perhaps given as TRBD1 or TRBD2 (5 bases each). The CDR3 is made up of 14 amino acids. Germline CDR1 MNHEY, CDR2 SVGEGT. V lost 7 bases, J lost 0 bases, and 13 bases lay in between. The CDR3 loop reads CASNTGTRSYEQYF. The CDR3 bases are TGTGCCAGCAACACCGGGACCCGCTCCTACGAGCAGTACTTC.

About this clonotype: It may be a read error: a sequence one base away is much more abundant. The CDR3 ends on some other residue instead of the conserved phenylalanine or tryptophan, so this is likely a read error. The CDR3 here is CASSLGPNGSPLHC. DNA for the CDR3: TGTGCCAGCAGTTTAGGACCTAATGGTTCACCCCTCCACTGT. V is TRBV28 and J is TRBJ1-6; the D is unclear. Germline CDR1 reads MDHEN; CDR2 reads SYDVKM. The germline V and J ends were trimmed by 2 bases and 9 bases, with 11 bases remaining between them. The CDR3 contains 14 residues.

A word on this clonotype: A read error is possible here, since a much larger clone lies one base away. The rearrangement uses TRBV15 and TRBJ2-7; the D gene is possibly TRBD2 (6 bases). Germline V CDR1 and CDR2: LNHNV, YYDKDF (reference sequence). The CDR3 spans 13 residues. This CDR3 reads CATSLRQGGEQHF. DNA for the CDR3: TGTGCCACCAGCTTGCGCCAGGGAGGTGAGCAGCACTTC.

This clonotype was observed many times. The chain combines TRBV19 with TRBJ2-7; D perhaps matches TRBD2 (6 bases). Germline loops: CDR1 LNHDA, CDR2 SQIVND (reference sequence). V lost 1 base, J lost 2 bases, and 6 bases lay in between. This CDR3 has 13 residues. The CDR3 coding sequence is TGTGCCAGTAGTATAGGGAGGGCCTACGAGCAGTACTTC. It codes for CASSIGRAYEQYF.

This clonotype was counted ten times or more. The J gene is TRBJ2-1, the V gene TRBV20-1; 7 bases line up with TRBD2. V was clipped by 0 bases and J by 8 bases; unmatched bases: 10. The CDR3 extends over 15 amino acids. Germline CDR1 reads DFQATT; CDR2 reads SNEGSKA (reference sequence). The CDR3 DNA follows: TGCAGTGCTAGAGATAAAGGGAGGGTCCGCTATGAGCAGTTCTTC. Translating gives CSARDKGRVRYEQFF.

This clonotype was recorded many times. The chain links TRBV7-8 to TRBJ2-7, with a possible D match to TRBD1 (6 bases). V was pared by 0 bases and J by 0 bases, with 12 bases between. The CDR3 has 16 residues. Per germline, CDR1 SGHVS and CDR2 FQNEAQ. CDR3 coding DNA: TGTGCCAGCAGCTTAGCGAGCAGGGGAGTCTCCTACGAGCAGTACTTC. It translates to CASSLASRGVSYEQYF.